This T cell receptor beta chain came from a study of early T cells in non-severe SARS-CoV-2 infection. TCRdb passed the 5' RACE reads through MiXCR, listing each CDR3 protein once. The sample comprises 88,000 or so distinct CDR3 sequences, about 15% of which are singletons, and around 5.8% rests with the top ten. This clonotype was recorded many times. V was shortened by 6 bases and J by 4 bases, with 13 bases between the two germline ends. Germline-derived CDR1 and CDR2 are MNHNY and SVGAGI (reference sequence). CDR3 length: 15 amino acids. This TCR was sampled from an adult who was a healthcare worker with PCR-confirmed SARS-CoV-2 infection or an uninfected control (not recorded which). Sample: whole blood. V is TRBV6-6 and J is TRBJ2-6, with a possible D match to TRBD1 (5 bases). The CDR3 is CASRAGLYGANVLTF. CDR3 coding DNA: TGTGCCAGCAGGGCAGGGTTGTACGGGGCCAACGTCCTGACTTTC.